This T cell receptor (beta chain) emerged from a study of cytomegalovirus exposure and HLA in healthy donors. This clone was counted a few times. Both 60 Vbeta primers and 13 Jbeta primers went into the PCR. The table came from immunoSEQ multiplex PCR; TCRdb's copy has only in-frame clones and leaves some out. The sample includes some 170,000 clones, approximately 9.5% of them seen just once. The sequence was collected from a woman aged 25 to 39 in good health and CMV-seropositive. The sequencing input was PBMCs.

CDR3 DNA: TGCGCCAGCAGCCAAGATGGGTCAGCTACTAAAGAGACCCAGTACTTC. Encoded protein: CASSQDGSATKETQYF. The V call is TRBV4-1, the J call TRBJ2-5; no reliable D call. In germline, CDR1 is MGHRA, CDR2 YSYEKL. CDR3 length equals 16 residues. V was cut by 0 bases and J by 3 bases, with 14 bases left in between.